Sequencing of this T cell receptor beta chain was carried out in a study of vaccination and CD4 T cells after COVID-19. With the Oncomine TCR Beta short-read assay, DNA from cultured CD4+ T cells was sequenced. TCRdb passed the PCR reads through MiXCR, listing each CDR3 protein once. The sample includes about 15,000 distinct CDR3 sequences, around half seen only once; the top ten take roughly an eighth. Sample treatment: approximately nine-day PBMC culture with coronavirus spike peptide pools or control peptides (ViraFEST assay). Peptide pool stimulation in ViraFEST expanded antigen-specific T cells, whose TCRs were then sequenced. Once cultured 10 days, CD4+ T cells underwent isolation by negative selection. The CDR3 sequence is 15 residues long. Trimming took 5 bases from V and 0 from J, leaving 14 bases between them. Per germline, CDR1 SGHAT and CDR2 FQNNGV. Study findings and constraints: Only relatively few convalescent patients were studied, and early post-infection timepoints were not analyzed.

The table lists this clonotype with a few counts. The antigen is not known. The chain couples TRBV11-2 to TRBJ2-7; no clear D. This TCR came from a human donor who had recovered from COVID-19. The sample was CD4+ T cells from blood, cultured in vitro. CDR3 residues: CASSRGLSSSYEQYF. CDR3 sequence (DNA): TGTGCCAGCAGCCGTGGGCTTTCCAGCTCCTACGAGCAGTACTTC.